This T cell receptor (beta chain) was sequenced for a study of CD8 T cells in ankylosing spondylitis. With regard to this clonotype: No antigen is known for it.

General study findings and limits: In the blood and synovial fluid of reactive arthritis, some motif variants had been previously reported. Significant enrichment of disease-linked clones was reported in matched ankylosing spondylitis synovial fluid. Seemingly characteristic of ankylosing spondylitis blood was a TCR beta motif consisting of about 8 highly homologous variants. With a CD8+ phenotype, disease-linked clones were relatively rare in peripheral blood.

The CDR3 spans 15 residues. Germline trimming cut 4 bases from V and 4 bases from J; bases unmatched to any gene: 7. CDR1 is MNHEY, CDR2 SVGAGI, per germline. The authors made TCR beta libraries by quantitative 5'-RACE with molecular barcodes. TCRdb called the 5' RACE reads again in MiXCR, with one record for every CDR3 protein. The sample consists of hundreds of thousands of distinct CDR3 sequences, approximately 12% of them appearing once. The gene calls are TRBV6-5 and TRBJ2-5; 9 bases map to TRBD1. The sequence was collected from a male donor with ankylosing spondylitis. The material sequenced was blood, either unsorted or a sorted T cell fraction (not recorded which). CDR3 loop: CASSSGQGKGETQYF. DNA of the CDR3: TGTGCCAGCAGTTCCGGACAGGGGAAGGGAGAGACCCAGTACTTC.